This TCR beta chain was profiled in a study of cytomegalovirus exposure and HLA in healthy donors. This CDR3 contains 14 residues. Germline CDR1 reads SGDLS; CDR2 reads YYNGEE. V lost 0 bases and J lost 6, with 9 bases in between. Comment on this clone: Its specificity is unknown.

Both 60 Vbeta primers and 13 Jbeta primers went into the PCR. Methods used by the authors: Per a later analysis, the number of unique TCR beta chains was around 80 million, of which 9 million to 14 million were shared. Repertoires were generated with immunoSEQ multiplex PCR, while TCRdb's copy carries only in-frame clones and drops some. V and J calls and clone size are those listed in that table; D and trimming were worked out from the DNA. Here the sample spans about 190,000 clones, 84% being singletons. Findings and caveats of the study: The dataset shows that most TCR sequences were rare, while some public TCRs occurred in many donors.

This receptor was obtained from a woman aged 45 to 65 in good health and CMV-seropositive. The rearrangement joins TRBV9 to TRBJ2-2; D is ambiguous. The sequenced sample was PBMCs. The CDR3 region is CASSVEGSPGELFF. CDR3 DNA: TGTGCCAGCAGCGTAGAAGGTAGCCCCGGGGAGCTGTTTTTT. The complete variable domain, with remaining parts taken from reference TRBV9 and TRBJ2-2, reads DSGVTQTPKHLITATGQRVTLRCSPRSGDLSVYWYQQSLDQGLQFLIQYYNGEERAKGNILERFSAQQFPDLHSELNLSSLELGDSALYFCASSVEGSPGELFFGEGSRLTVL.